A selection of T cell receptor beta chains follows, all from one sample in a study of human thymus T cells. The data were produced by immunoSEQ multiplex PCR, yet TCRdb's version contains in-frame clones alone and is incomplete. This table has about 78,000 clones, roughly 96% appearing once. The sample taken for sequencing was thymus tissue. The receptors were gathered from a boy under two years old with a congenital heart defect but otherwise immunologically healthy. Each CDR3 is given without its conserved first and last residue.

J	V	CDR3
TRBJ1-2	TRBV11-2	ASSFRRDGFNYGYT
TRBJ2-1	TRBV14	ASSQDLMAGSTNEQF
TRBJ1-5	TRBV5-6	ASSLWGSGNQPQH
TRBJ1-4	TRBV9	ASSVGRATNEKLF
TRBJ2-7	TRBV6-5	ASSLGTSGYEQY
TRBJ2-4	TRBV15	ATSRDFLAKNIQY
TRBJ2-5	TRBV7-2	ASSPLAGARETQY
TRBJ2-2	TRBV11-2	ASSPEDRPHTGELF
TRBJ1-3	TRBV10-3	AGGGEGNTIY
TRBJ2-7	TRBV5-1	ASSSTGEEPYEQY
TRBJ2-3	TRBV2	ASSEAKRRRGGTDTQY
TRBJ1-5	TRBV5-1	ASSWGKPQH
TRBJ2-3	TRBV27	ASADTGGPTDTQY
TRBJ1-1	TRBV19	ASSLDSPTEAF
TRBJ1-5	TRBV4-2	ASSQTPGQKFTNQPQH
TRBJ1-4	TRBV7-8	ASSLNSIGQWTTNEKLF
TRBJ1-2	TRBV6-5	ASSTGTGGYGYT
TRBJ2-7	TRBV14	ASSREGGQSSYEQY
TRBJ1-1	TRBV5-5	ASSLGIRGGDRGTEAF
TRBJ1-1	TRBV5-1	ASSPIYRGSDTEAF
TRBJ2-1	TRBV6-1	ASSEARTITNHNEQF
TRBJ2-1	TRBV25-1	ASSGGRVGQF
TRBJ1-5	TRBV28	ASSLTGTGRNQPQH
TRBJ2-3	TRBV7-9	ASSDRRQGTDTQY
TRBJ1-4	TRBV27	ASSRKRRDVEDEKLF
TRBJ1-1	TRBV7-9	ASSPRPRDREEGTEAF
TRBJ2-3	TRBV4-1	ASSQGEGDTQY
TRBJ1-4	TRBV27	ASSLRQGALGEKLF
TRBJ2-1	TRBV7-9	ASSFGEPEVAEQF
TRBJ1-1	TRBV7-9	ASSSIQNTEAF
TRBJ1-1	TRBV10-3	AISDGGEMNTEAF
TRBJ2-7	TRBV5-8	ASSLDLRGLY
TRBJ2-3	TRBV27	ASSSVRTGPSTDTQY
TRBJ2-3	TRBV7-6	ASSLWDRASTDTQY
TRBJ2-4	TRBV2	ASSEKVPGWEPKNIQY
TRBJ2-7	TRBV19	ASSPTESYEQY
TRBJ2-7	TRBV15	ATSRVRAQPYEQY
TRBJ2-7	TRBV28	ASSLKEREDSAYEQY
TRBJ2-1	TRBV10-3	AISPRPGQGARNEQF
TRBJ1-1	TRBV4-3	ASRGQGGTEAF
TRBJ2-5	TRBV18	ASSPLGLAAIQETQY
TRBJ1-1	TRBV19	ASSISGGQANTEAF
TRBJ2-1	TRBV5-1	ASSLPGYLAGAFSYNEQF
TRBJ2-1	TRBV5-1	ASSFNARDSYNEQF
TRBJ2-7	TRBV6-6	ASGRLARRGQYEQY
TRBJ2-1	TRBV9	ASSVAPLFYNEQF
TRBJ2-7	TRBV5-6	ASSFRYEQY
TRBJ2-2	TRBV5-1	ASGGGIAGELF
TRBJ1-5	TRBV7-8	ASSPETGTQPYSNQPQH
TRBJ2-4	TRBV15	ATSRDDRLVIAKNIQY
TRBJ1-2	TRBV19	ASSHRGKGYGYGYT
TRBJ1-6	TRBV7-2	ASSPLSTSYNSPLH
TRBJ2-6	TRBV5-6	ASSAEAGANVLT
TRBJ2-2	TRBV14	ASSQDRGGQGNTGELF
TRBJ2-3	TRBV7-9	ASSLAGRDTDTQY
TRBJ1-2	TRBV29-1	SVVRGSGRNNGYT
TRBJ1-2	TRBV7-9	ASSLAAPGGRGYT
TRBJ2-3	TRBV30	AWSVWLRDSTDTQY
TRBJ2-3	TRBV10-3	AISARGLAVSTDTQY